The rows below give T cell receptor beta chains drawn from one sample of a study of blood T cell repertoires in COVID-19. TCRdb keeps only in-frame clones here, not all; method: immunoSEQ multiplex PCR. The sample includes about 150,000 clones, 90% of them seen just once. Sequences were obtained from peripheral blood. These receptors were collected from a man aged 45-60 years with acute or convalescent COVID-19. Each CDR3 is given with its conserved first and last residue. D genes are given only for firm matches. The size of a clone is reported for some rows only, either as once, few or many, or as a class for expanded clones.

clone size	D gene	V gene	J gene	CDR3 protein	CDR3 DNA
-	-	TRBV28	TRBJ1-2	CASSQYGYTF	TGTGCCAGCAGTCAGTATGGCTACACCTTC
-	TRBD1	TRBV28	TRBJ1-5	CASSSGQGAMNQPQHF	TGTGCCAGCAGCTCCGGACAGGGGGCTATGAATCAGCCCCAGCATTTT
-	TRBD2	TRBV6-6	TRBJ2-5	CASSLHSELAVTQETQYF	TGTGCCAGCAGTCTCCACTCCGAACTAGCGGTTACTCAAGAGACCCAGTACTTC
few	TRBD1	TRBV27	TRBJ1-6	CASSLRQGSSYNSPLHF	TGTGCCAGCAGTTTAAGACAGGGGAGCTCCTATAATTCACCCCTCCACTTT
-	TRBD2	TRBV4-1	TRBJ2-3	CASSLRTSGGNTDTQYF	TGCGCCAGCAGCCTTCGGACTAGCGGGGGGAACACAGATACGCAGTATTTT
-	-	TRBV6-5	TRBJ1-1	CASSYRVNTEAFF	TGTGCCAGCAGTTACCGGGTGAACACTGAAGCTTTCTTT
-	-	TRBV10-2	TRBJ2-7	CASSRGRSYEQYF	TGCGCCAGCAGCAGGGGACGGTCCTACGAGCAGTACTTC
once	TRBD2	TRBV6-2/TRBV6-3	TRBJ2-1	CASSYSRGGKNEQFF	TGTGCCAGCAGTTACTCCCGGGGGGGTAAAAATGAGCAGTTCTTC
-	TRBD1	TRBV4-1	TRBJ1-1	CASSQGPSQGAWTEAFF	TGCGCCAGCAGCCAAGGCCCCTCGCAGGGGGCGTGGACTGAAGCTTTCTTT
once	TRBD1	TRBV19	TRBJ1-5	CASSTPVRGFQPQHF	TGTGCCAGTAGTACACCGGTCAGGGGGTTTCAGCCCCAGCATTTT
-	-	TRBV19	TRBJ1-1	CASSRTTNTEAFF	TGTGCCAGTAGCCGTACAACGAACACTGAAGCTTTCTTT
-	-	TRBV30	TRBJ1-2	CAWRDTYRYGYTF	TGTGCCTGGCGGGACACCTACCGGTATGGCTACACCTTC
-	-	TRBV4-3	TRBJ1-6	CASSQGGGGAKNSPLHF	TGCGCCAGCAGCCAAGGAGGAGGAGGGGCTAAAAATTCACCCCTCCACTTT
-	-	TRBV9	TRBJ2-3	CASSVGRGELDTQYF	TGTGCCAGCAGCGTCGGTCGTGGAGAGTTAGATACGCAGTATTTT
-	-	TRBV7-9	TRBJ2-7	CASSLDILGYEQYF	TGTGCCAGCAGCTTAGATATTCTAGGCTACGAGCAGTACTTC
-	-	TRBV18	TRBJ1-5	CASSVDRGLGQPQHF	TGTGCCAGCTCAGTGGACAGAGGGCTAGGGCAGCCCCAGCATTTT